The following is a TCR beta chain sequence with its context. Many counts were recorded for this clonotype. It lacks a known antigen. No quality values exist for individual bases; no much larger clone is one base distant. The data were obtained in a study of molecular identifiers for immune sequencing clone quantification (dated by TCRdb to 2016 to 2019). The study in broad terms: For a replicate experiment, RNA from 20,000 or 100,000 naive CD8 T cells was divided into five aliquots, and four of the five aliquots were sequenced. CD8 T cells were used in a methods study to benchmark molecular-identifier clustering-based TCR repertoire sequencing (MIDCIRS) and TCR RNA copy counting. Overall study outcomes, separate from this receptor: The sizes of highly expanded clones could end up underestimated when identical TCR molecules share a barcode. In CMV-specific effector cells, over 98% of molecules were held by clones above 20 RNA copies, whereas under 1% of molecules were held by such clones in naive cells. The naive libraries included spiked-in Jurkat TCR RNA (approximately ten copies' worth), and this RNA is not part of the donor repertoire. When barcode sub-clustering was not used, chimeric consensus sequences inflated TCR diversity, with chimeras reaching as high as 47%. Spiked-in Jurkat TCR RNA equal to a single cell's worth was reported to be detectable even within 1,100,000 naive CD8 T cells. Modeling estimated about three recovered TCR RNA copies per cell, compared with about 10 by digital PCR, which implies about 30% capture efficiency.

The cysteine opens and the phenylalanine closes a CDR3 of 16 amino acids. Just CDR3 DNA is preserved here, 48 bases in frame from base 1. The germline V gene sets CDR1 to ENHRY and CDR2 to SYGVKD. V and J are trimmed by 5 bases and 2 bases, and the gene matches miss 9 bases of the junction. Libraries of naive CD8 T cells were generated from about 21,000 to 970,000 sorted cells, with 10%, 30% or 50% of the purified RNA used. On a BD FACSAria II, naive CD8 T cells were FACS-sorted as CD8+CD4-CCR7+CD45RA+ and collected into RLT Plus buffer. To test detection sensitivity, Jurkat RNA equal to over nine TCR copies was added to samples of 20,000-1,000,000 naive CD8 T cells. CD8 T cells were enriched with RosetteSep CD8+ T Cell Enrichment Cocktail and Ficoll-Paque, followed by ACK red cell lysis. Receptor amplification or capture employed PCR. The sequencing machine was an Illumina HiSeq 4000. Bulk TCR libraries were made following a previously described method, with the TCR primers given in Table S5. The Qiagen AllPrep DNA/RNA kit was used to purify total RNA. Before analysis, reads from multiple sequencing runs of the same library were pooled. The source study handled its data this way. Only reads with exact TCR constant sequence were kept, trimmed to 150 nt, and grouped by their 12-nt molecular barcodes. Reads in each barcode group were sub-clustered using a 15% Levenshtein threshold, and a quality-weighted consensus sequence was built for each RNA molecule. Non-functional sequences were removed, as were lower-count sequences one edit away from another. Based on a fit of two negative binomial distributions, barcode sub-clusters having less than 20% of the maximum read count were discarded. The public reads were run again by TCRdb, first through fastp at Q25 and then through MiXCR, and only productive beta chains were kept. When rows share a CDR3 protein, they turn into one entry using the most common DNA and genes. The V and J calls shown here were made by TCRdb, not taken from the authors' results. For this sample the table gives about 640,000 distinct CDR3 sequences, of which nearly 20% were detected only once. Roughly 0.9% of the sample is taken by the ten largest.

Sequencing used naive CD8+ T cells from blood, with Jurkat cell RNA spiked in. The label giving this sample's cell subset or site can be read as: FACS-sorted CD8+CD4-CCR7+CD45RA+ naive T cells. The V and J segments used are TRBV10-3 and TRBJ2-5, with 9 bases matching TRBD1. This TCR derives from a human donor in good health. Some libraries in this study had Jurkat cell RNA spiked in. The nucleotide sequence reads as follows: TGTGCCATCAGTCAACCCAGGACAGGGGCGCAAGAGACCCAGTACTTC. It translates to CAISQPRTGAQETQYF.